This T cell receptor (beta chain) appears in the sequencing data of a study of T-cell memory formation after mild COVID-19. Study conclusions and caveats: Researchers found some responding clones in pre-infection memory, a sign that cross-reactive memory joined. Chiefly within CM and EM were the contracting CD4+ clones; CD8+ ones were within EMRA. Day 15 to 85 contractors were CD4/CD8 balanced; later expanders leaned CD4+.

This clonotype was picked up a small number of times. Antigen unknown. Each CDR3 protein gets one entry after TCRdb re-called the 5' RACE reads with MiXCR. The sample lists about 190,000 distinct CDR3 sequences; about a fifth were seen once. J was trimmed by 4 bases and V by 4 bases; bases with no gene match: 5. Germline V gives CDR1 SGHRS, CDR2 YFSETQ. This CDR3 is 15 amino acids long. This chain uses TRBV5-1 with TRBJ2-5; 12 bases line up with TRBD2. Material: PBMCs or a T cell subset sorted from them (not recorded which). This clonotype was obtained from an adult woman who had mild COVID-19 (a few samples of this study predate the infection). Cell type and time point are not known. The CDR3 sequence is CASSGGTSGLETQYF. Written as DNA, the CDR3 is TGCGCCAGCAGCGGCGGGACTAGCGGGTTAGAGACCCAGTACTTC.